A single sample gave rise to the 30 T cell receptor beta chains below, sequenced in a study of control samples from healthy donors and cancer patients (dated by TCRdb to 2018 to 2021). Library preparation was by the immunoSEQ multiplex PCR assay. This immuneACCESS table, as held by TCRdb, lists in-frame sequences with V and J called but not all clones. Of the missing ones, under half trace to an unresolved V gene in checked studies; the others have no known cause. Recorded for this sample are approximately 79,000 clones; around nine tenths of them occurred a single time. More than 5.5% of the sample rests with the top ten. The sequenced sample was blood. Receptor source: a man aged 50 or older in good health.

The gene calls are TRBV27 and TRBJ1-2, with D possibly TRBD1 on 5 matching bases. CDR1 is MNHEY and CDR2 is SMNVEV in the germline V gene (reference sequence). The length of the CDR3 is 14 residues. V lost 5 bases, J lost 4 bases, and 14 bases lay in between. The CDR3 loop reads CASSPLGPSYGYTF. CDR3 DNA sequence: TGTGCCAGCAGTCCCCTGGGACCGAGCTATGGCTACACCTTC.

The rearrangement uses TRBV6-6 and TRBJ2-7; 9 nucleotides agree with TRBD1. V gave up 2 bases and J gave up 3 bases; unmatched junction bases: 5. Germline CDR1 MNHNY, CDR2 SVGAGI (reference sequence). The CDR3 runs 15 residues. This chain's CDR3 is CASSYEGTGNYEQYF. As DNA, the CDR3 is TGTGCCAGCAGTTACGAGGGGACAGGGAACTACGAGCAGTACTTC.

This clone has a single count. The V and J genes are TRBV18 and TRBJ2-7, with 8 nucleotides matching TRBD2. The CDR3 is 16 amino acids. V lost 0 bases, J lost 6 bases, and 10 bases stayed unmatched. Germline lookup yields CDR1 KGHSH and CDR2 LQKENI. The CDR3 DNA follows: TGTGCCAGCTCACCACCTACGGCTGCGGGGGGAGGCGAGCAGTACTTC. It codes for CASSPPTAAGGGEQYF.

As DNA, the CDR3 is TGTGCCAGCAGCGTGAGGGACAGGGACGGCGAGCAGTACTTC. Its translation is CASSVRDRDGEQYF. The V call is TRBV9, the J call TRBJ2-7, with 9 bases fitting TRBD1. The CDR3 spans 14 residues. J gave up 6 bases and V 2 bases, and 6 bases lay outside the gene matches. CDR1 SGDLS and CDR2 YYNGEE come from the germline V gene.

The CDR3 here is CASSAIAQYYTDTQYF. CDR3 DNA: TGTGCCAGCAGTGCCATCGCGCAGTACTACACAGATACGCAGTATTTT. This sequence joins TRBV6-1 and TRBJ2-3; D gene ambiguous. The CDR3 spans 16 residues. Germline CDR1 is MNHNS and CDR2 is SASEGT. V was trimmed by 4 bases and J by 2 bases, leaving 16 bases between them.

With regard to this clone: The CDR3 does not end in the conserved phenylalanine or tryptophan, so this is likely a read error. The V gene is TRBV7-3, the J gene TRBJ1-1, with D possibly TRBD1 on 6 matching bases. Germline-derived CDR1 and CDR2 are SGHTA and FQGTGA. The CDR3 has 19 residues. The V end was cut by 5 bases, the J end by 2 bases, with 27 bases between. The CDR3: CASSPLGGGGATRNTEAFL. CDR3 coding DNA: TGTGCCAGCAGCCCGCTAGGGGGGGGAGGGGCTACGCGAAACACTGAAGCTTTCCTT.

The CDR3 sequence: CASSVPDRAGNTIYF. CDR3 bases: TGTGCCAGCAGCGTCCCGGACAGGGCTGGAAACACCATATATTTT. The chain is built from TRBV5-5 and TRBJ1-3, with 8 bases that match TRBD1. V shed 4 bases and J 2 bases; nucleotides not matched to a gene: 5. The CDR3 is 15 amino acids. Germline V lookup: CDR1 SGHKS, CDR2 YYEKEE (reference sequence).

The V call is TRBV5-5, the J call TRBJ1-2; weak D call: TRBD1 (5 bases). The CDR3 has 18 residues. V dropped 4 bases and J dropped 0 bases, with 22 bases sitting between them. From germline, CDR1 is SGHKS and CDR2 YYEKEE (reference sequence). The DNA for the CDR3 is TGTGCCAGCAGCAGACGGGACTCCAGCCCCACTTCTAACTATGGCTACACCTTC. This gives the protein CASSRRDSSPTSNYGYTF.

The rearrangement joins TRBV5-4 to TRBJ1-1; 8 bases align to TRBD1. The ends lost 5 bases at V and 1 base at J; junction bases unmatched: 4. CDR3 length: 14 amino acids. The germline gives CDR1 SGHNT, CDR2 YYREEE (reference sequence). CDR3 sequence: CASSPQGGNTEAFF. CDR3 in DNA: TGTGCCAGCAGTCCACAGGGGGGGAACACTGAAGCTTTCTTT.

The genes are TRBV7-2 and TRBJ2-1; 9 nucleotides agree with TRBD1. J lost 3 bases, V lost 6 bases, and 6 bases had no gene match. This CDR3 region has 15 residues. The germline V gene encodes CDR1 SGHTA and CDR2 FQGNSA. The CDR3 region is CASSLQGASYNEQFF. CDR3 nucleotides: TGTGCCAGCAGTCTACAGGGGGCCAGCTACAATGAGCAGTTCTTC.

The CDR3 nucleotides are TGCGCCAGCAGCTTGGGGCCAGCTGCGAACACCGGGGAGCTGTTTTTT. Its translation is CASSLGPAANTGELFF. The chain combines TRBV5-1 with TRBJ2-2; D is ambiguous. The V gene lost 0 bases and the J gene lost 0 bases, with 9 bases spanning the gap. The germline V gene encodes CDR1 SGHRS and CDR2 YFSETQ. The CDR3 length is 16 residues.

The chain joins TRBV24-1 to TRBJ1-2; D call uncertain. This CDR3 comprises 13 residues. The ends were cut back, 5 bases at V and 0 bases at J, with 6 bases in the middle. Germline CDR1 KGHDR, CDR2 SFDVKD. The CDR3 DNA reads TGTGCCACCAGTGGGGCAGCTAACTATGGCTACACCTTC. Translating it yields CATSGAANYGYTF.

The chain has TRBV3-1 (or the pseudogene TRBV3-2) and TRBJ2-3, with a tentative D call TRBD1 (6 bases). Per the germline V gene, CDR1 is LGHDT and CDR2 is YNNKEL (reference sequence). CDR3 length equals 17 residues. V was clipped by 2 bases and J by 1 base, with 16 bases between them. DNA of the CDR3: TGTGCCAGCAGCCAATTTTACAGGGTGGTTGGCACAGATACGCAGTATTTT. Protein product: CASSQFYRVVGTDTQYF.

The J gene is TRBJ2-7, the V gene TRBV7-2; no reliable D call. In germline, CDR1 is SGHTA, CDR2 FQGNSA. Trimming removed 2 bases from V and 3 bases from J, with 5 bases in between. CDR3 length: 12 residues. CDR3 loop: CASSLSLYEQYF. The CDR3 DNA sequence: TGTGCCAGCAGCTTATCCCTCTACGAGCAGTACTTC.

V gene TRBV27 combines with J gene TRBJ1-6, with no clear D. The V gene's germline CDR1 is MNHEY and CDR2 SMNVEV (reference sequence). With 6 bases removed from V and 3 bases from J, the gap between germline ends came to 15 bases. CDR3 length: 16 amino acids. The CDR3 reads CASSRLKTNYNSPLHF. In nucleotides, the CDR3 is TGTGCCAGCAGCCGCCTCAAGACAAACTATAATTCACCCCTCCACTTT.

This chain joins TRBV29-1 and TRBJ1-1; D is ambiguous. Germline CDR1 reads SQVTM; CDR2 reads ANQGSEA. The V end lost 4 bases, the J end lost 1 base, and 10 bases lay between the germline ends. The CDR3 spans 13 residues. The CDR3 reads CSVVVRSNTEAFF. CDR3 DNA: TGCAGCGTTGTAGTTCGTTCGAACACTGAAGCTTTCTTT.

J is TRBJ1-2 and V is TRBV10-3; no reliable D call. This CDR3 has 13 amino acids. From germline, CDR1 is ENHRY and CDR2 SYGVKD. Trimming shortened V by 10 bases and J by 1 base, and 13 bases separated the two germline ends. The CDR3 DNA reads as TGTGCCACCTTAAAAGGGAATAACTATGGCTACACCTTC. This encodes CATLKGNNYGYTF.

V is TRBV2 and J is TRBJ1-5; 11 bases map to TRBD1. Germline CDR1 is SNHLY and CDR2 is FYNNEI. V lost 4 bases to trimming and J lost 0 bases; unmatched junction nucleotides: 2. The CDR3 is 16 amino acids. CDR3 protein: CASSGTGGYSNQPQHF. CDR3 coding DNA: TGTGCCAGCAGTGGGACAGGGGGCTATAGCAATCAGCCCCAGCATTTT.

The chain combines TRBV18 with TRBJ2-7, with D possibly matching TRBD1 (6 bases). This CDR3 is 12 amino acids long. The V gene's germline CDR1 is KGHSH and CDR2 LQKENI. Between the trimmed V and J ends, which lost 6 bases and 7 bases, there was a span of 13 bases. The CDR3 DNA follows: TGTGCCAGCTCGCCGACAGGACCTGAGCAGTACTTC. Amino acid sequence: CASSPTGPEQYF.

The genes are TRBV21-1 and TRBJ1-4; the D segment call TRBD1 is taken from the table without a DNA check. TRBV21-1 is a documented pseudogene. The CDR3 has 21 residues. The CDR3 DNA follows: TGTGCCAGCAGCAAAGTTATCAAAATATTTTCCTTCAGGTTGGTCGGTGAAAAACTGTTTTTT. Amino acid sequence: CASSKVIKIFSFRLVGEKLFF.

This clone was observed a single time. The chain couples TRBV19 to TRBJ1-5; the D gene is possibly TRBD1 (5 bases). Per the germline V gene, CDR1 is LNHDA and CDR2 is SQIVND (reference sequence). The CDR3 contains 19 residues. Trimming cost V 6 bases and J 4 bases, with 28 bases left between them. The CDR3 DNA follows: TGTGCCAGTAGGATTGGGGCAGGGTCGTGGGTTGTCTCGAATCAGCCCCAGCATTTT. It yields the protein CASRIGAGSWVVSNQPQHF.

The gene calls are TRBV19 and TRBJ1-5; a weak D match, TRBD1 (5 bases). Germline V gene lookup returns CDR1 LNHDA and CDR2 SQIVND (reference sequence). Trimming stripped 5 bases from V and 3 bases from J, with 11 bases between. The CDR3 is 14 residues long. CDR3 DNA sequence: TGTGCCAGTAGTGACAGCAACCCCAATCAGCCCCAGCATTTT. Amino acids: CASSDSNPNQPQHF.

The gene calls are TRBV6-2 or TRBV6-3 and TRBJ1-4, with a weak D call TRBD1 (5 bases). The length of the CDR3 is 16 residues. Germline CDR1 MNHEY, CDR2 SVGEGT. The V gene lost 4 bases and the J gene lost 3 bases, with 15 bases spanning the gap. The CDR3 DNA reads TGTGCCAGCAGTTTGGGGGGAGCCTGGGCTAATGAAAAACTGTTTTTT. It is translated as CASSLGGAWANEKLFF.

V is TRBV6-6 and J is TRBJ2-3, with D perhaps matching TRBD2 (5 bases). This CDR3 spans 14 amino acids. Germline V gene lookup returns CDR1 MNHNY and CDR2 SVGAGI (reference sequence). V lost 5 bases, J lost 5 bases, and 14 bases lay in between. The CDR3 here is CASSKEVPGDTQYF. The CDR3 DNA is TGTGCCAGCAGTAAGGAGGTGCCGGGAGATACGCAGTATTTT.

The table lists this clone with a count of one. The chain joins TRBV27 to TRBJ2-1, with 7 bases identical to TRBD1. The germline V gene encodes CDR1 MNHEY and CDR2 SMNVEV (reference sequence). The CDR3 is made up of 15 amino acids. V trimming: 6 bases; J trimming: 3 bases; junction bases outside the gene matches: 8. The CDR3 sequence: CASSLQGQSYNEQFF. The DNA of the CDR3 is TGTGCCAGCAGCCTGCAGGGACAGAGCTACAATGAGCAGTTCTTC.

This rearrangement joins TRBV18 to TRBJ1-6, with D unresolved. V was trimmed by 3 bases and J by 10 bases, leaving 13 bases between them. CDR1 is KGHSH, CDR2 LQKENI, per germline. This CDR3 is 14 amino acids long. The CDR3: CASSPGGWRSPLHF. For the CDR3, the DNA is TGTGCCAGCTCACCGGGAGGGTGGAGATCACCCCTCCACTTT.

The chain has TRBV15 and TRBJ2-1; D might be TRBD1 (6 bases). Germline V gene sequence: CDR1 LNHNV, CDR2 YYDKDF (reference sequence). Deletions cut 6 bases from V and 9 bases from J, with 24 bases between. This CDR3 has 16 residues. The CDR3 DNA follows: TGTGCCACCAGGAGGGGGACATTTGCGATCCGGAGTGAGCAGTTCTTC. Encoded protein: CATRRGTFAIRSEQFF.

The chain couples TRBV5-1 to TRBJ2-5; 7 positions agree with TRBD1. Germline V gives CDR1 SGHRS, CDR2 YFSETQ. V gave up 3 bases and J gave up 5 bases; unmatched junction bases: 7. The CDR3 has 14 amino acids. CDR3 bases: TGCGCCAGCAGCTCACAGGGGAACTTCGAGACCCAGTACTTC. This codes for CASSSQGNFETQYF.

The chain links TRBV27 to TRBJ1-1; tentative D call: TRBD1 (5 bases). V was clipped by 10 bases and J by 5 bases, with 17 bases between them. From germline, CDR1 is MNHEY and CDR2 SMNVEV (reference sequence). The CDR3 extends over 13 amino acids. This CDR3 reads CATGTPFRTEAFF. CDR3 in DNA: TGTGCCACCGGGACCCCCTTTCGAACTGAAGCTTTCTTT.

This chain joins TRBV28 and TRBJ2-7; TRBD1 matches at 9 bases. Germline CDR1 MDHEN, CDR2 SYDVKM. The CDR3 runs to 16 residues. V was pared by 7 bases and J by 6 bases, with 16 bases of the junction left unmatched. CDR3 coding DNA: TGTGCCAGCACCACACGACCGGGACAGGGCTTTTCCGAGCAGTACTTC. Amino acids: CASTTRPGQGFSEQYF.